The table lists the clone carrying this T cell receptor (beta chain) with a few counts. Its specificity is unknown. Sequenced material consisted of expressed TCRB transcripts (all of the isolated RNA was reverse transcribed). Samples of naive, central memory and regulatory T cells yielded a mean of around 3.4 million reads. This table comes from immunoSEQ multiplex PCR, and its TCRdb copy is limited to in-frame clones, with some not included. Of about 270,000 clones listed, about 13% are singletons. The sample is drawn from a study of beta chain features in type 1 diabetes. Study-wide results and limits: Reads derived from cDNA could over-represent cells showing high TCR expression. Among patients with Type 1 diabetes, TCRB CDR3s were moderately but significantly shorter in every one of the four CD4+ subsets.

The CDR3 has 14 residues. The germline V gene has CDR1 MGHDK and CDR2 SYGVNS. V lost 4 bases to trimming and J lost 3 bases; unmatched junction nucleotides: 4. The sequence was obtained from a man aged 25-45 years with type 1 diabetes. This chain joins TRBV25-1 and TRBJ2-7; TRBD1 matches 9 bases. Source material: naive CD4+ T cells from blood. CDR3 sequence (DNA): TGTGCCAGCAGTGGGGACAGGGTGGTCTACGAGCAGTACTTC. It translates to CASSGDRVVYEQYF.